This TCR beta chain was sequenced for a study of CD8 T cells in Susac syndrome. In the case of this clonotype: One junction end does not reproduce the germline sequence, and a read error may be involved.

Reverse transcription of about 0.5 to 1 ug RNA was carried out with random hexamers. TCRdb reprocessed the immunoSEQ multiplex PCR reads with MiXCR, giving one entry per CDR3 protein. The sample contains 200,000 to 300,000 distinct CDR3 sequences, approximately 92% of which appear only once. CDR3 length equals 13 residues. Germline-derived CDR1 and CDR2 are PRHDT and FYEKMQ (reference sequence). Sequenced material: CD4+ T cells from PBMCs. This TCR was recovered from a human donor with multiple sclerosis. The chain carries TRBV13 and TRBJ1-1; the D gene is possibly TRBD1 (6 bases). CDR3 region: CASTLYGGTPAFF. CDR3 nucleotide sequence: TGTGCCAGCACCTTATACGGGGGCACCCCGGCTTTCTTT.